The 22 T cell receptor beta chains presented below share a single source sample, sequenced in a study of cytomegalovirus exposure and HLA in healthy donors (dated by TCRdb to 2016 to 2017). Libraries were prepared through the immunoSEQ multiplex PCR assay. A mixture of 60 forward primers for TCR Vbeta segments and 13 reverse primers for TCR Jbeta segments was used in the multiplex PCR. Here the immuneACCESS table is served through TCRdb, limited to in-frame sequences with V and J called. Missing clones are a known gap in these copies; in checked studies unresolved V genes cover under half, and the rest lacks a known reason. This sample's clone table shows 45,000 to 60,000 clones. The ten top clones hold less than 4.5% of the sample. The sample taken for sequencing was PBMCs. All receptors derive from a male donor in good health and CMV-seronegative.

Considering frequency, this clone is medium-sized. The chain has TRBV7-2 and TRBJ2-7, with 8 nucleotides matching TRBD1. After removal of 4 bases from V and 3 bases from J, the junction contained 5 bases not matched to a gene. Germline V gene data show CDR1 as SGHTA and CDR2 as FQGNSA. This CDR3 contains 14 residues. The CDR3 coding sequence is TGTGCCAGCAGCTCGGGACAGGCTAACTACGAGCAGTACTTC. This gives the protein CASSSGQANYEQYF.

The chain links TRBV6-1 to TRBJ1-1, with 10 bases identical to TRBD1. Germline CDR1 reads MNHNS; CDR2 reads SASEGT. This CDR3 is built from 15 residues. The junction had 6 bases not matched to a gene; V was cut back by 3 bases and J by 5 bases. The CDR3 DNA follows: TGTGCCAGCAGTGACTGGACAGGGGGTGGTACTGAAGCTTTCTTT. Translating gives CASSDWTGGGTEAFF.

The chain couples TRBV28 to TRBJ2-7; 9 nucleotides match TRBD1. CDR3 length equals 15 residues. J lost 4 bases, V lost 7 bases, and 11 bases had no gene match. Germline assignment: CDR1 MDHEN and CDR2 SYDVKM. The chain's CDR3 is CASIPTGGWGYEQYF. The DNA of the CDR3 is TGTGCCAGCATCCCGACAGGGGGTTGGGGATACGAGCAGTACTTC.

The chain joins TRBV6-1 to TRBJ1-2, with D unresolved. CDR3 length: 11 residues. The V and J ends lost 8 bases and 8 bases respectively, with 12 bases between them. Germline CDR1 and CDR2: MNHNS and SASEGT. DNA of the CDR3: TGTGCCAGCGAGGGTGTGGGGGGCTACACCTTC. It codes for CASEGVGGYTF.

The chain links TRBV5-1 to TRBJ2-5; the match to TRBD2 covers 7 bases. The J call may be mistaken, given a closer DNA end match to TRBJ2-7. The CDR3 is 15 amino acids. Per the germline V gene, CDR1 is SGHRS and CDR2 is YFSETQ. The CDR3 DNA sequence: TGCGCCAGCAGCTTGACTCAAGTCCCGGGGGGCGAGCAGTACTTC. This codes for CASSLTQVPGGEQYF.

The chain recombines TRBV9 with TRBJ2-7; D not resolved. V was trimmed by 0 bases and J by 0 bases, leaving 10 bases between them. The CDR3 length is 15 residues. Germline loops: CDR1 SGDLS, CDR2 YYNGEE. CDR3 nucleotide sequence: TGTGCCAGCAGCGTAGGCCAGGATAGCTCCTACGAGCAGTACTTC. Residues: CASSVGQDSSYEQYF.

The chain recombines TRBV7-2 with TRBJ2-3; 9 bases agree with TRBD2. V lost 2 bases to trimming and J lost 6 bases; unmatched junction nucleotides: 6. This CDR3 comprises 15 residues. In germline, CDR1 is SGHTA, CDR2 FQGNSA. The CDR3 sequence is CASSLYGGRVDTQYF. The CDR3 coding sequence is TGTGCCAGCAGCTTATACGGCGGGAGGGTGGATACGCAGTATTTT.

The V gene is TRBV7-9, the J gene TRBJ2-7; 7 bases are shared with TRBD2. Germline loops: CDR1 SEHNR, CDR2 FQNEAQ (reference sequence). V shed 0 bases, J shed 2 bases, and the junction held 10 bases outside the gene matches. The CDR3 extends over 17 amino acids. DNA for the CDR3: TGTGCCAGCAGCTTAGCGGAGGGAGGGATTAGTCCCTACGAGCAGTACTTC. This gives the protein CASSLAEGGISPYEQYF.

The V gene is TRBV21-1, the J gene TRBJ1-2. TRBV21-1 is listed as a pseudogene. The CDR3 runs 16 residues. The CDR3 is CASSKAEGSLNYGYTF. The CDR3, as DNA: TGTGCCAGCAGCAAAGCGGAGGGTAGTCTTAACTATGGCTACACCTTC.

The chain carries TRBV27 and TRBJ2-2; TRBD1 agrees at 10 bases. The V and J ends lost 3 bases and 3 bases, in that order; junction bases with no gene match: 10. This CDR3 spans 18 amino acids. CDR1 MNHEY and CDR2 SMNVEV come from the germline V gene (reference sequence). The CDR3: CASSLGQGRPQDTGELFF. In nucleotides, the CDR3 is TGTGCCAGCAGTTTGGGACAGGGGCGTCCCCAGGACACCGGGGAGCTGTTTTTT.

This sequence joins TRBV4-1 and TRBJ2-2; D uncertain. Deletions cut 2 bases from V and 5 bases from J, with 18 bases between. Germline values: CDR1 MGHRA, CDR2 YSYEKL. The CDR3 is 17 residues long. CDR3 sequence: CASSQIPAAPGTGELFF. CDR3 DNA sequence: TGCGCCAGCAGCCAAATCCCGGCAGCGCCCGGGACCGGGGAGCTGTTTTTT.

To note about this clone: At one of its ends the junction is not consistent with the germline gene, which may arise from a read error. This sequence joins TRBV19 and TRBJ2-1, with no clear D. Germline assignment: CDR1 LNHDA and CDR2 SQIVND (reference sequence). The CDR3 length is 15 residues. The CDR3 spells CASSPLSVSDNEQFF. CDR3 nucleotide sequence: TGTGCCAGTAGCCCCCTAAGCGTCTCCGACAATGAGCAGTTCTTC.

The V and J genes are TRBV6-5 and TRBJ2-7; 8 positions agree with TRBD1. With 4 bases clipped from V and 6 bases from J, the junction kept 11 bases outside the gene matches. Germline CDR1 MNHEY, CDR2 SVGAGI. CDR3 length: 15 residues. The DNA of the CDR3 is TGTGCCAGCAGTTCTCCGGGGCAGGGGGCCTCCGAGCAGTACTTC. Translating gives CASSSPGQGASEQYF.

The chain joins TRBV5-1 to TRBJ1-1; D is possibly TRBD1 (5 bases). V lost 3 bases, J lost 0 bases, and 9 bases lay in between. CDR1 is SGHRS and CDR2 is YFSETQ in the germline V gene. The CDR3 extends over 14 amino acids. CDR3 in amino acids: CASSSSTVNTEAFF. The CDR3 nucleotides read TGCGCCAGCAGCTCCTCGACAGTGAACACTGAAGCTTTCTTT.

The chain is built from TRBV4-2 and TRBJ2-1, with TRBD2 matching over 8 bases. Germline CDR1 LGHNA, CDR2 YNFKEQ. Trimming removed 4 bases from V and 5 bases from J; junction bases left unmatched: 16. This CDR3 is 18 amino acids long. The CDR3 nucleotides are TGTGCCAGCAGCCCGCAGGGAGTAGCGGGATTATCCGACAATGAGCAGTTCTTC. This gives the protein CASSPQGVAGLSDNEQFF.

V is TRBV15 and J is TRBJ2-7; D might be TRBD1 (6 bases). The CDR3 consists of 13 residues. Germline V gene sequence: CDR1 LNHNV, CDR2 YYDKDF (reference sequence). The V end was cut by 5 bases, the J end by 2 bases, with 10 bases between. Here the CDR3 reads CATSRQETYEQYF. DNA for the CDR3: TGTGCCACCAGCCGACAGGAGACCTACGAGCAGTACTTC.

CDR3 nucleotide sequence: TGTGCCAGTAGTATTGGGGACACTGCCCACTATGGCTACACCTTC. Its translation is CASSIGDTAHYGYTF. The chain recombines TRBV19 with TRBJ1-2, with D possibly being TRBD1 (6 bases). CDR1 and CDR2 (germline): LNHDA, SQIVND (reference sequence). This CDR3 has 15 residues. V lost 3 bases, J lost 3 bases, and 14 bases lay in between. The variable domain in full, completed from reference TRBV19 and TRBJ1-2, reads DGGITQSPKYLFRKEGQNVTLSCEQNLNHDAMYWYRQDPGQGLRLIYYSQIVNDFQKGDIAEGYSVSREKKESFPLTVTSAQKNPTAFYLCASSIGDTAHYGYTFGSGTRLTVV.

The genes are TRBV4-1 and TRBJ2-3, with 7 bases identical to TRBD2. Trimming at V came to 1 base and at J to 1 base, leaving 5 bases not matched to a gene. The CDR3 has 16 residues. Germline CDR1 MGHRA, CDR2 YSYEKL. CDR3 sequence: CASSQGTLAGTDTQYF. The CDR3 DNA sequence: TGCGCCAGCAGCCAAGGAACGCTAGCGGGCACAGATACGCAGTATTTT.

The chain carries TRBV19 and TRBJ2-7, with TRBD1 matching 9 bases. With V trimmed by 5 bases and J by 2 bases, 13 bases remained unmatched. The CDR3 is 17 amino acids. Germline assignment: CDR1 LNHDA and CDR2 SQIVND (reference sequence). CDR3 loop: CASSALSGTGSAYEQYF. In DNA form, the CDR3 reads TGTGCCAGTAGTGCACTTTCCGGGACAGGGAGCGCCTACGAGCAGTACTTC.

Worth noting for this clone: At one boundary the junction diverges from the germline segment, which might be a read error. Other DNA sequences in this sample translate to the same CDR3. This chain joins TRBV7-2 and TRBJ2-7; 8 bases fit TRBD1. CDR3 size: 15 residues. Germline V gives CDR1 SGHTA, CDR2 FQGNSA. The CDR3 region is CASRPGGAGTYEQYF. CDR3 DNA sequence: TGTGCCAGCAGACCAGGGGGCGCGGGAACCTACGAGCAATACTTC.

The V and J genes are TRBV6-6 and TRBJ1-5; the D gene is possibly TRBD1 (6 bases). V gave up 6 bases and J gave up 4 bases, with 10 bases separating them. The germline V gene encodes CDR1 MNHNY and CDR2 SVGAGI (reference sequence). The CDR3 is 13 amino acids. In DNA form, the CDR3 reads TGTGCCAGCAGCAAGGGGGGGAATCAGCCCCAGCATTTT. Protein sequence: CASSKGGNQPQHF.

This rearrangement joins TRBV4-3 to TRBJ2-7; 7 bases fit TRBD2. The CDR3 is 17 residues long. The ends lost 1 base at V and 2 bases at J; junction bases unmatched: 11. Per the germline V gene, CDR1 is LGHNA and CDR2 is YSLEER. This chain's CDR3 is CASSQGWRASGAYEQYF. The CDR3 DNA reads as TGCGCCAGCAGCCAAGGCTGGAGGGCTAGCGGTGCCTACGAGCAGTACTTC.